This TCR beta chain originates from a study of immune heterogeneity within non-small cell lung tumors. General study results and limits: Within a patient, dominant CDR3 beta clonotypes were shared across sites, though different locations had unique frequent clones. Clonotypes of T-cell receptor beta found at high frequency were largely distinct between individual patients.

The sample holds many counts of this clonotype. As yet, its antigen is unknown. This CDR3 region has 14 residues. The junction had 9 bases not matched to a gene; V was cut back by 5 bases and J by 6 bases. Per germline, CDR1 DFQATT and CDR2 SNEGSKA (reference sequence). For the TCR beta CDR3, multiplex PCR with 32 V and 13 J primers performed the amplification. TCRdb recomputed calls from the multiplex PCR reads with MiXCR, one row per CDR3 protein. The sample includes 15,000 or so distinct CDR3 sequences, 25% to 35% of them seen just once. Bulk tumor genomic DNA, roughly 600 ng per sample, was used as template. Surgical sampling yielded several biopsies per primary tumor (spaced far apart). These patients got curative surgery after being newly diagnosed with untreated non-small cell lung cancer.

This receptor was identified in a woman in her forties or fifties with non-small cell lung cancer. The sequencing sample was made of lung tumor tissue. This chain links TRBV20-1 with TRBJ2-1, with TRBD1 matching 8 bases. CDR3 DNA: TGCAGTGCTCCCCGGACAGGGAGGCCCAATGAGCAGTTCTTC. It specifies CSAPRTGRPNEQFF.